This TCR beta chain is from a study of blood T cell repertoires in COVID-19. Study background: The United States, Italy and Spain provided the acute and convalescent COVID-19 samples. From T cells, B-cell-depleted T cells, or PBMCs came the material, which was cDNA or gDNA.

Cohorts were assigned according to the clinical history that participants reported. V was clipped by 7 bases and J by 3 bases, with 16 bases between them. The CDR3 totals 16 residues. Germline CDR1 reads MDHEN; CDR2 reads SYDVKM. As originally analysed: Reference gene primer amplification in the assay estimated nucleated cell counts. TCRdb keeps only in-frame clones here, not all; method: immunoSEQ multiplex PCR. That table furnishes V, J and clone size, whereas the DNA furnished D and trimming. The sample shows about 380,000 clones, more than 70% of them seen only once. This TCR derives from a young woman who had recovered from COVID-19. The specimen sequenced was PBMCs or T cells enriched from blood (not recorded which). This chain connects TRBV28 to TRBJ1-6; a possible D gene is TRBD1 (6 bases). The CDR3 here is CASTRSTGYYNSPLHF. The CDR3 DNA reads as TGTGCCAGCACCCGATCCACAGGGTACTATAATTCACCCCTCCACTTT.